The rows below give T cell receptor beta chains drawn from one sample of a study of blood T cell repertoires in COVID-19. The method was immunoSEQ multiplex PCR; TCRdb's version includes in-frame clones alone and lacks a portion of them. This sample has about 180,000 clones, with roughly 86% found just once. Source material: PBMCs or T cells enriched from blood (not recorded which). These receptors were obtained from a woman aged 25-40 years who had recovered from COVID-19. CDR3s include the opening cysteine and the closing phenylalanine or tryptophan. The D gene is left open where the match is weak. Size tells how often a clone was seen (once, few, many) or the class of an expanded clone, and some rows leave it out.

18	TRBV27	TRBJ2-6	-	-	CASSLVPGHYSGANVLTF	TGTGCCAGCAGCCTAGTTCCGGGACATTACTCTGGGGCCAACGTCCTGACTTTC
15	TRBV28	TRBJ1-2	few	-	CASSPGASAGEGYTF	TGTGCCAGCAGTCCCGGCGCATCTGCGGGTGAAGGCTACACCTTC
13	TRBV21-1	TRBJ2-5	-	-	CASSNRTEETQYF	TGTGCCAGCAGCAACCGGACTGAAGAGACCCAGTACTTC
17	TRBV11-2	TRBJ2-7	-	-	CASRLLSGTGGMFMQYF	TGTGCCAGCAGGCTTTTGAGTGGAACCGGGGGAATGTTTATGCAGTACTTC
14	TRBV6-5	TRBJ2-5	-	-	CASSYSSGQETQYF	TGTGCCAGCAGTTACTCTTCGGGACAAGAGACCCAGTACTTC
15	TRBV27	TRBJ1-1	few	TRBD1	CASSSDRPFHTEAFF	TGTGCCAGCAGTTCGGACAGGCCATTCCACACTGAAGCTTTCTTT
13	TRBV28	TRBJ1-5	-	TRBD1	CASSGDRVQPQHF	TGTGCCAGCAGTGGCGACAGGGTTCAGCCCCAGCATTTT
17	TRBV5-1	TRBJ2-5	-	TRBD2	CASSLGTSGSKGETQYF	TGCGCCAGCAGCCTCGGGACTAGCGGGAGTAAGGGAGAGACCCAGTACTTC
14	TRBV5-1	TRBJ2-2	once	TRBD1	CASSLLTGTGELFF	TGCGCCAGCAGCTTATTGACAGGGACCGGGGAGCTGTTTTTT
14	TRBV11-3	TRBJ2-1	-	TRBD1	CASSLGDRLSEQFF	TGTGCCAGCAGCCTGGGGGACAGGTTGAGTGAGCAGTTCTTC
14	TRBV30	TRBJ2-1	-	TRBD2	CAWRGAGGRNEQFF	TGTGCCTGGAGAGGAGCGGGGGGTCGCAATGAGCAGTTCTTC
15	TRBV4-2	TRBJ2-3	-	-	CASSQDLGSTDTQYF	TGTGCCAGCAGCCAAGATCTAGGTAGCACAGATACGCAGTATTTT
13	TRBV10-3	TRBJ2-1	-	-	CAISVATNNEQFF	TGTGCCATCAGTGTAGCTACTAACAATGAGCAGTTCTTC
15	TRBV5-1	TRBJ1-4	few	-	CASSLAGATNEKLFF	TGCGCCAGCAGCTTGGCAGGTGCAACTAATGAAAAACTGTTTTTT
14	TRBV7-2	TRBJ2-2	-	-	CASSSSSAGGELFF	TGTGCCAGCAGCTCGTCTAGCGCCGGCGGGGAGCTGTTTTTT
16	TRBV6-6	TRBJ2-5	-	TRBD2	CASSPLGAGVQETQYF	TGTGCCAGCTCCCCCTTAGGAGCGGGAGTGCAAGAGACCCAGTACTTC
17	TRBV14	TRBJ2-7	-	TRBD2	CASSKTGLAGDGYEQYF	TGTGCCAGCAGCAAAACAGGACTAGCGGGAGATGGCTACGAGCAGTACTTC
16	TRBV18	TRBJ1-3	-	TRBD1	CASSLDLQGSGNTIYF	TGTGCCAGCTCGCTAGATCTACAGGGGTCTGGAAACACCATATATTTT
12	TRBV6-5	TRBJ2-7	-	-	CASRGAAYEQYF	TGTGCCAGCAGAGGGGCGGCCTACGAGCAGTACTTC
16	TRBV5-5	TRBJ1-2	-	-	CASSLVPASANYGYTF	TGTGCCAGCAGCTTAGTCCCCGCCAGCGCTAACTATGGCTACACCTTC
17	TRBV28	TRBJ2-2	-	TRBD2	CASRTAGAGVNTGELFF	TGTGCCAGCAGAACCGCGGGCGCGGGAGTGAATACCGGGGAGCTGTTTTTT
14	TRBV19	TRBJ2-2	-	-	CASKAGDNTGELFF	TGTGCCAGTAAGGCAGGGGATAACACCGGGGAGCTGTTTTTT
14	TRBV7-9	TRBJ2-2	few	-	CASSFGGNTGELFF	TGTGCCAGCAGCTTCGGCGGTAACACCGGGGAGCTGTTTTTT
15	TRBV6-4	TRBJ2-3	once	-	CASSKGRYSTDTQYF	TGTGCCAGCAGTAAGGGGAGGTATAGCACAGATACGCAGTATTTT
15	TRBV10-1	TRBJ2-1	-	TRBD1	CASSGSGQSGVEQFF	TGCGCCAGCAGTGGGTCGGGACAGTCGGGCGTCGAGCAGTTCTTC
15	TRBV2	TRBJ2-3	-	-	CASSKEQVRTDTQYF	TGTGCCAGTTCGAAAGAACAGGTACGCACAGATACGCAGTATTTT
15	TRBV6-4	TRBJ1-5	-	-	CASSDTHISNQPQHF	TGTGCCAGCAGTGACACCCACATTAGCAATCAGCCCCAGCATTTT